The TCR beta chain described here comes from a study of cytomegalovirus exposure and HLA in healthy donors. Broader study findings: It was confirmed in vitro that a few of the CMV-associated chains were specific for CMV antigens. The analysis excluded some indistinguishable V segments, including TRBV6-2 and TRBV6-3.

It was with 60 Vbeta and 13 Jbeta primers that the PCR ran. The assay was immunoSEQ multiplex PCR, and TCRdb's table has in-frame clones only and misses some. This specimen shows over 45,000 clones; the ten leading clones hold less than 2.5%. Germline CDR1 reads MNHEY; CDR2 reads SMNVEV (reference sequence). The CDR3 is 15 amino acids. The V and J ends lost 6 bases and 4 bases, in that order; junction bases with no gene match: 7. Remarks on this clone: The antigen is not known.

The sequence came from a woman between 18 and 29 years old in good health and CMV-seronegative. This chain uses TRBV27 with TRBJ2-5; TRBD2 agrees at 11 bases. The sample was PBMCs. CDR3: CASRALAGVLETQYF. DNA of the CDR3: TGTGCCAGCAGGGCACTAGCGGGAGTGTTAGAGACCCAGTACTTC.